These 14 T cell receptor beta chains originate from one sample sequenced in a study of blood T cell repertoires in COVID-19. Assay: immunoSEQ multiplex PCR; the TCRdb copy retains only in-frame clones and omits some. This sample yields 100,000 to 150,000 clones, of which approximately 80% are seen a single time; 2.5% belongs to the top ten. Specimen: peripheral blood. Source of these receptors: a man aged 45-65 years with acute or convalescent COVID-19.

The CDR3 DNA sequence: TGTGCCAGCAGTTACTCGGCTAGCGGGGGGTTAGATACGCAGTATTTT. Residues: CASSYSASGGLDTQYF. This chain links TRBV6-5 with TRBJ2-3; 11 nucleotides align to TRBD2. The CDR3 has 16 amino acids. CDR1 is MNHEY, CDR2 SVGAGI, per germline. V lost 0 bases to trimming and J lost 5 bases; unmatched junction nucleotides: 4.

V usage is TRBV20-1 and J usage is TRBJ2-7; TRBD1 agrees at 9 bases. With 3 bases clipped from V and 9 bases from J, the junction kept 12 bases outside the gene matches. The CDR3 totals 14 residues. The germline V gene encodes CDR1 DFQATT and CDR2 SNEGSKA (reference sequence). CDR3 region: CSASLGQGSLGQYF. In DNA, the CDR3 is TGCAGTGCTAGTTTGGGACAGGGCTCCTTGGGGCAGTACTTC.

The chain is built from TRBV14 and TRBJ2-3; D gene unclear. V lost 0 bases, J lost 0 bases, and 7 bases lay in between. In germline, CDR1 is SGHDN, CDR2 FVKESK. The CDR3 has 15 residues. In DNA form, the CDR3 reads TGTGCCAGCAGCCAAGATATACGGAGCACAGATACGCAGTATTTT. Translated, it gives CASSQDIRSTDTQYF.

The chain combines TRBV11-2 with TRBJ1-1; D unresolved. The V and J ends lost 4 bases and 0 bases respectively, with 6 bases between them. The germline V gene encodes CDR1 SGHAT and CDR2 FQNNGV. This CDR3 has 13 residues. The CDR3 sequence is CASSSPMNTEAFF. As DNA, the CDR3 is TGTGCCAGCAGCTCCCCTATGAACACTGAAGCTTTCTTT.

This sequence joins TRBV15 and TRBJ2-1; D is unclear. V was clipped by 1 base and J by 8 bases, with 12 bases between them. The germline V gene has CDR1 LNHNV and CDR2 YYDKDF (reference sequence). CDR3 length: 14 residues. The CDR3 protein is CATSRVLEPYEQFF. DNA for the CDR3: TGTGCCACCAGCAGAGTACTGGAGCCCTATGAGCAGTTCTTC.

The V and J genes are TRBV5-1 and TRBJ2-6; 12 nucleotides match TRBD1. Losses at the gene ends were 0 bases for V and 3 bases for J; bases not matched to a gene: 7. Germline V lookup: CDR1 SGHRS, CDR2 YFSETQ. The CDR3 runs 19 residues. Here the CDR3 reads CASSLARGTGGLGANVLTF. The CDR3 nucleotides read TGCGCCAGCAGCTTGGCGAGGGGGACAGGGGGCCTTGGGGCCAACGTCCTGACTTTC.

The chain carries TRBV19 and TRBJ1-2; TRBD1 agrees at 8 bases. Germline CDR1 reads LNHDA; CDR2 reads SQIVND (reference sequence). This CDR3 is built from 14 residues. The V and J ends lost 2 bases and 6 bases, in that order; junction bases with no gene match: 5. CDR3 DNA sequence: TGTGCCAGTAGTATATCGGGGACAGGTAATGGCTACACCTTC. Translation: CASSISGTGNGYTF.

This clone was found a few times. The chain employs TRBV4-2 and TRBJ2-7; 7 bases agree with TRBD2. J gave up 1 base and V 1 base, and 1 base lay outside the gene matches. The germline V gene has CDR1 LGHNA and CDR2 YNFKEQ. This CDR3 contains 14 residues. The CDR3 coding sequence is TGTGCCAGCAGCCAAGGGGGGGGGTCCTACGAGCAGTACTTC. Amino acid sequence: CASSQGGGSYEQYF.

V usage is TRBV7-6 and J usage is TRBJ2-7, with 9 bases fitting TRBD2. CDR1 SGHVS and CDR2 FNYEAQ come from the germline V gene. Trimming took 1 base from V and 3 from J; bases not matched to a gene: 4. The CDR3 has 15 amino acids. The CDR3 DNA reads as TGTGCCAGCAGCTTAGGTCCTAGCGGGAACTACGAGCAGTACTTC. As protein: CASSLGPSGNYEQYF. The full variable domain, in which reference TRBV7-6 and TRBJ2-7 provide the parts outside the CDR3, is GAGVSQSPRYKVTKRGQDVALRCDPISGHVSLYWYRQALGQGPEFLTYFNYEAQQDKSGLPNDRFSAERPEGSISTLTIQRTEQRDSAMYRCASSLGPSGNYEQYFGPGTRLTVT.

In the case of this clone: The identical CDR3 is also encoded by other nucleotide sequences in the sample. This sequence joins TRBV12-3 or TRBV12-4 and TRBJ1-4; 9 nucleotides match TRBD1. The length of the CDR3 is 13 residues. The junction had 4 bases not matched to a gene; V was cut back by 6 bases and J by 8 bases. The CDR3: CASRGQGREKLFF. In DNA form, the CDR3 reads TGTGCCAGCAGAGGACAGGGGCGCGAAAAACTGTTTTTT.

This clone was detected only a few times. This chain links TRBV4-1 with TRBJ2-7; D is unresolved. V was pared by 1 base and J by 9 bases, with 7 bases between. The germline V gene has CDR1 MGHRA and CDR2 YSYEKL. The CDR3 spans 11 residues. This CDR3 is CASSQVAGQYF. DNA of the CDR3: TGCGCCAGCAGCCAAGTGGCAGGGCAGTACTTC.

The V gene is TRBV19, the J gene TRBJ2-1, with a possible D match to TRBD2 (6 bases). The V and J ends lost 4 bases and 8 bases respectively, with 24 bases between them. Germline assignment: CDR1 LNHDA and CDR2 SQIVND (reference sequence). The CDR3 totals 17 residues. The CDR3 DNA is TGTGCCAGTAGTACCACCCCCCGCCCGGGGGTCGACGATGAGCAGTTCTTC. Its protein is CASSTTPRPGVDDEQFF.

The genes are TRBV24-1 and TRBJ2-1; D perhaps matches TRBD2 (6 bases). The CDR3 totals 12 residues. V was cut by 6 bases and J by 8 bases, with 10 bases left in between. Germline V gene sequence: CDR1 KGHDR, CDR2 SFDVKD. The chain's CDR3 is CATSMRRDEQFF. CDR3 nucleotide sequence: TGTGCCACCAGTATGAGGAGGGATGAGCAGTTCTTC.

The count of this clone is one. A read error may produce the germline difference seen at one junction end. V usage is TRBV7-8 and J usage is TRBJ1-3, with 9 nucleotides matching TRBD1. In germline, CDR1 is SGHVS, CDR2 FQNEAQ. The CDR3 consists of 15 residues. In nucleotides, the CDR3 is TGTGCCGGCAGATCCGGGACAGGGACTGGAAACACCATATATTTT. Residues: CAGRSGTGTGNTIYF.